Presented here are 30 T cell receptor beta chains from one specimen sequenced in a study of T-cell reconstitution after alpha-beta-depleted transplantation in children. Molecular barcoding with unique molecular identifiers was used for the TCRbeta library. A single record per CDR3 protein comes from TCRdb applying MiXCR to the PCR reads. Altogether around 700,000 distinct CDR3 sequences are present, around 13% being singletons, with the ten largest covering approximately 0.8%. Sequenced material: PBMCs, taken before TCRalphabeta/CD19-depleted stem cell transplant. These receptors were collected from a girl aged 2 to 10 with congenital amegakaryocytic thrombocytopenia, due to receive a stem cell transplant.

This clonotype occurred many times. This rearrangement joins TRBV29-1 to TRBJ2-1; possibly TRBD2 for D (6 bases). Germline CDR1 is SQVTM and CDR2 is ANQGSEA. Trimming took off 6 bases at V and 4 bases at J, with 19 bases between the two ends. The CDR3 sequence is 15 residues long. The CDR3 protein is CSVGGDSLGYNEQFF. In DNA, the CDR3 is TGCAGCGTGGGGGGAGACTCTCTTGGGTACAATGAGCAGTTCTTC.

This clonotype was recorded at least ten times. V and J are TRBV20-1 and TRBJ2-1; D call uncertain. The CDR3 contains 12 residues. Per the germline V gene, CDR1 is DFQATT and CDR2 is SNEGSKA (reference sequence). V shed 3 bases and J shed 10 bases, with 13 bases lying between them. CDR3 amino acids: CSASDMPPEQFF. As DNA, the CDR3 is TGCAGTGCTAGCGACATGCCACCAGAGCAGTTCTTC.

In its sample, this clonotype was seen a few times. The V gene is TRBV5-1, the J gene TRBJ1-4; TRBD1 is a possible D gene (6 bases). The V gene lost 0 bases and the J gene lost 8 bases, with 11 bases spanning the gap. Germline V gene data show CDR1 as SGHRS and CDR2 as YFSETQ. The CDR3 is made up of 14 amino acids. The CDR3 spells CASSLAQGREKLFF. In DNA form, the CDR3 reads TGCGCCAGCAGCTTGGCACAGGGCCGCGAAAAACTGTTTTTT.

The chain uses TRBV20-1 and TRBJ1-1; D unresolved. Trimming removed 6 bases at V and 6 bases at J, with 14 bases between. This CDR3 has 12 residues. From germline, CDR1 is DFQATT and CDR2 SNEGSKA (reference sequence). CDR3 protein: CSALDWAAEAFF. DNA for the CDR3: TGCAGTGCCCTGGACTGGGCCGCTGAAGCTTTCTTT.

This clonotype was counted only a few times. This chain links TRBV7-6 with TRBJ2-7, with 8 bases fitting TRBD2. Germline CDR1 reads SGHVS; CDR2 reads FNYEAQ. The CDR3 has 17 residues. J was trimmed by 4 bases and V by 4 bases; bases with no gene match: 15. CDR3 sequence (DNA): TGTGCCAGCAGCTCCCCGTCGGGCGGGGGGTGGCCTTACGAGCAGTACTTC. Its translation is CASSSPSGGGWPYEQYF.

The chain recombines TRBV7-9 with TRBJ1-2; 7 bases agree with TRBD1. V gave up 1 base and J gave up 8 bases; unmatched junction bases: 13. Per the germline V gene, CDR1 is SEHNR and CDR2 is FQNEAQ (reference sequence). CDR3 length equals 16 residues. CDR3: CASSLGRNEGAQGYTF. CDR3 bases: TGTGCCAGCAGCTTAGGAAGGAATGAGGGGGCGCAGGGCTACACCTTC.

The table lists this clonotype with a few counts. DNA for the CDR3: TGTGCCAGCTCACCCGACTCGGGGGGAAATTCACCCCTCCACTTT. Protein product: CASSPDSGGNSPLHF. The chain uses TRBV18 and TRBJ1-6; possible D gene TRBD1, 5 bases. From germline, CDR1 is KGHSH and CDR2 LQKENI. The V gene lost 3 bases and the J gene lost 7 bases, with 13 bases spanning the gap. This CDR3 region has 15 residues.

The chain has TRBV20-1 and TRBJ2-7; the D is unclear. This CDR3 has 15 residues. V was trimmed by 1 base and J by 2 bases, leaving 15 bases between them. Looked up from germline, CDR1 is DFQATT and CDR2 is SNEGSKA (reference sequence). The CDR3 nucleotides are TGCAGTGCTAGAGGAGCCGGCCCACAAGCCTACGAGCAGTACTTC. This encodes CSARGAGPQAYEQYF.

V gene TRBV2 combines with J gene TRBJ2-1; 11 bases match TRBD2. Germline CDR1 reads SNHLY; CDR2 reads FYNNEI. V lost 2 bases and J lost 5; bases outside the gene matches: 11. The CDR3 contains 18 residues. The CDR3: CASSEWGTSGGVNNEQFF. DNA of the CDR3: TGTGCCAGCAGTGAATGGGGTACTAGCGGGGGTGTTAACAATGAGCAGTTCTTC.

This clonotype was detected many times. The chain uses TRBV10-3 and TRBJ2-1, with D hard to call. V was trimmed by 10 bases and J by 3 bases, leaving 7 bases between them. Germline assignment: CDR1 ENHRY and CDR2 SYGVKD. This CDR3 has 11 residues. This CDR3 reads CATSDYNEQFF. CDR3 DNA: TGTGCCACCTCCGACTACAATGAGCAGTTCTTC.

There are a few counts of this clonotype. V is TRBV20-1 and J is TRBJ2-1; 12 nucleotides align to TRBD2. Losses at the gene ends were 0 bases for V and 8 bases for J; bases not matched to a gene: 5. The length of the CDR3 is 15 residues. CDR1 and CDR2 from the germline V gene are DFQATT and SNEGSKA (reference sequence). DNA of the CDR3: TGCAGTGCTAGAGAGACTAGCGGGAGCGTCCATGAGCAGTTCTTC. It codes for CSARETSGSVHEQFF.

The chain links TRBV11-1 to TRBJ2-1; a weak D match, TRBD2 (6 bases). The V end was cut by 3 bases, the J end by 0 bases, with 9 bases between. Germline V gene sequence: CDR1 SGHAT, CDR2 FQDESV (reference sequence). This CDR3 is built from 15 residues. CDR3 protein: CASSLGLLSYNEQFF. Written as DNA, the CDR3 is TGTGCCAGCAGCTTGGGACTCCTCTCCTACAATGAGCAGTTCTTC.

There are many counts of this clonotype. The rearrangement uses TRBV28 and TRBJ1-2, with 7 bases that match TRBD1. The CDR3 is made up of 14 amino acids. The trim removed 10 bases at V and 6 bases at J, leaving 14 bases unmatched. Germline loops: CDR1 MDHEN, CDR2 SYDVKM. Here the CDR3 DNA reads TGTGCCACCCGCCCGAGACAGGGTGCGGATGGCTACACCTTC. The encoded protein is CATRPRQGADGYTF.

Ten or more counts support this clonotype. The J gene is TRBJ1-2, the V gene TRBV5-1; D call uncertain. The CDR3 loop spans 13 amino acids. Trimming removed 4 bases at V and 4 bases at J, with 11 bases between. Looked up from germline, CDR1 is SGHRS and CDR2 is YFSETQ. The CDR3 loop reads CASSRADVYGYTF. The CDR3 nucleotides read TGCGCCAGCAGCCGAGCAGACGTCTATGGCTACACCTTC.

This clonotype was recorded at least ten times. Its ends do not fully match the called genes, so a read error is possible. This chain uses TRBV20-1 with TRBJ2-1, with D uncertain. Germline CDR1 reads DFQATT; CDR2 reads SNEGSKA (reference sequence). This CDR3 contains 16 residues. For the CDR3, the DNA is TGCAGTGCTCGAGAGTGGGAAACAGACTCCTACAATGAGCAGTTCTTC. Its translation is CSAREWETDSYNEQFF.

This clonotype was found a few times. This CDR3 reads CASSDTNEQYF. The CDR3 nucleotides are TGTGCCAGCAGTGATACTAACGAGCAGTACTTC. This chain links TRBV28 with TRBJ2-7; D not resolved. This CDR3 is 11 amino acids long. In germline, CDR1 is MDHEN, CDR2 SYDVKM. V was pared by 5 bases and J by 5 bases, with 7 bases between.

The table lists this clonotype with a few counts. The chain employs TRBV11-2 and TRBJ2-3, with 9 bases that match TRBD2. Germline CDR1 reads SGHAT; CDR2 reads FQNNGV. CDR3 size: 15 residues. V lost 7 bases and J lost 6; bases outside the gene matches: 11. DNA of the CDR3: TGTGCCAGCAACCCTCGGGGCGGGAGGGATGATACGCAGTATTTT. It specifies CASNPRGGRDDTQYF.

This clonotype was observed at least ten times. The CDR3 DNA follows: TGTGCCAGCAGCTTACTTGACGCAAACGAAGGCAATGAGCAGTTCTTC. It translates to CASSLLDANEGNEQFF. The rearrangement uses TRBV7-9 and TRBJ2-1; D is unresolved. Deletions cut 2 bases from V and 6 bases from J, with 17 bases between. Looked up from germline, CDR1 is SEHNR and CDR2 is FQNEAQ (reference sequence). This CDR3 is 16 amino acids long.

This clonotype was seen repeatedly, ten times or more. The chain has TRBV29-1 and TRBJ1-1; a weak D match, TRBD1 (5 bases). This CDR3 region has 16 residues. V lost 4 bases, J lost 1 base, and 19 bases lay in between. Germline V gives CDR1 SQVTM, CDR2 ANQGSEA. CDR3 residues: CSVVGQWTKPNTEAFF. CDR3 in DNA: TGCAGCGTTGTAGGACAATGGACGAAACCGAACACTGAAGCTTTCTTT.

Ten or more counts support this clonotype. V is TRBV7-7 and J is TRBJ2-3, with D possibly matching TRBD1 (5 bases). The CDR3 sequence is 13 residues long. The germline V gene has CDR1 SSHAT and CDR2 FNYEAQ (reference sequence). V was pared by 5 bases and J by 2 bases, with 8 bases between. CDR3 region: CASSGAPTDTQYF. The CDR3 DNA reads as TGTGCCAGCAGCGGGGCCCCCACAGATACGCAGTATTTT.

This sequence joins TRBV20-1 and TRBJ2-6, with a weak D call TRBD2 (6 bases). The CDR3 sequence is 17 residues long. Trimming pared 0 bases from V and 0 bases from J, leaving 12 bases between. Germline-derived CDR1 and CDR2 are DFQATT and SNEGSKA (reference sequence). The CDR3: CSARDLGGSSGANVLTF. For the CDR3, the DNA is TGCAGTGCTAGAGATCTGGGGGGAAGCTCTGGGGCCAACGTCCTGACTTTC.

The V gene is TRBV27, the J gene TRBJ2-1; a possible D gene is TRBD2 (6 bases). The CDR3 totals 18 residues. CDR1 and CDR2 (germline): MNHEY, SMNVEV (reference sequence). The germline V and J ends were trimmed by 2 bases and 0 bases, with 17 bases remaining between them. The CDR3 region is CASSLIGLTGVSYNEQFF. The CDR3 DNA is TGTGCCAGCAGTTTAATCGGCCTGACGGGGGTCTCCTACAATGAGCAGTTCTTC.

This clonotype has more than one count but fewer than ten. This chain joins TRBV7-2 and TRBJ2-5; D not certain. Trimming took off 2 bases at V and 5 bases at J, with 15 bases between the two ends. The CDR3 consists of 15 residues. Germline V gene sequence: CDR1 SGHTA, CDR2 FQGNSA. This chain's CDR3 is CASSLMYHSEETQYF. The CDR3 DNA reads TGTGCCAGCAGCTTAATGTACCATTCTGAGGAGACCCAGTACTTC.

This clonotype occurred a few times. The DNA for the CDR3 is TGTGCCAGCAGCTTGGGGACCCTTATTGAGCAGTTCTTC. As protein: CASSLGTLIEQFF. This sequence joins TRBV5-5 and TRBJ2-1; D unclear. From germline, CDR1 is SGHKS and CDR2 YYEKEE (reference sequence). V lost 0 bases and J 9 bases, leaving 10 bases between the germline ends. The CDR3 totals 13 residues. The entire variable domain, with the rest obtained from reference TRBV5-5 and TRBJ2-1, is as follows: DAGVTQSPTHLIKTRGQQVTLRCSPISGHKSVSWYQQVLGQGPQFIFQYYEKEERGRGNFPDRFSARQFPNYSSELNVNALLLGDSALYLCASSLGTLIEQFFGPGTRLTVL.

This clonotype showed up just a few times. The CDR3 region has the DNA TGCGCCAGCAGCTTCAGGGGTAGCGGGACCCCCTACAATGAGCAGTTCTTC. It encodes CASSFRGSGTPYNEQFF. The chain carries TRBV5-1 and TRBJ2-1, with 8 positions matching TRBD2. J lost 2 bases, V lost 2 bases, and 9 bases had no gene match. Germline assignment: CDR1 SGHRS and CDR2 YFSETQ. The CDR3 runs 17 residues.

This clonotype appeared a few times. CDR3 bases: TGCGCCAGCAGCTTTGGTCGGGCGGGGAGGGATGAGCAGTTCTTC. This sequence encodes CASSFGRAGRDEQFF. The V and J genes are TRBV5-1 and TRBJ2-1; TRBD2 aligns across 7 bases. Germline trimming cut 2 bases from V and 8 bases from J; bases unmatched to any gene: 10. The CDR3 runs to 15 residues. Germline lookup yields CDR1 SGHRS and CDR2 YFSETQ.

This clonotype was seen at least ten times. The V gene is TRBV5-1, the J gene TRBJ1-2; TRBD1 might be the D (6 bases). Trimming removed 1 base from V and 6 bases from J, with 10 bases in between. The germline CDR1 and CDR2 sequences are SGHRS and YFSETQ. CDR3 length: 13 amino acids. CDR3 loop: CASSLTGWDGYTF. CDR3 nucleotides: TGCGCCAGCAGCTTGACAGGGTGGGATGGCTACACCTTC.

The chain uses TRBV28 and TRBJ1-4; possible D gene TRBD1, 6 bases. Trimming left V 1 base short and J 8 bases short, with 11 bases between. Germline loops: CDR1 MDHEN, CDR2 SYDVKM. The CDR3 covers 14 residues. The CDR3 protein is CASSLLPGDEKLFF. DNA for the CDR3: TGTGCCAGCAGTTTATTGCCAGGGGACGAAAAACTGTTTTTT.

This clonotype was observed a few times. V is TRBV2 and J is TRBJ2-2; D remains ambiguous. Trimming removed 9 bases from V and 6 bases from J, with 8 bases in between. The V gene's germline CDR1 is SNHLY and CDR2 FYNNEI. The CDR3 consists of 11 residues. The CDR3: CASLEAGELFF. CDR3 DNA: TGTGCCAGTCTGGAAGCCGGGGAGCTGTTTTTT.

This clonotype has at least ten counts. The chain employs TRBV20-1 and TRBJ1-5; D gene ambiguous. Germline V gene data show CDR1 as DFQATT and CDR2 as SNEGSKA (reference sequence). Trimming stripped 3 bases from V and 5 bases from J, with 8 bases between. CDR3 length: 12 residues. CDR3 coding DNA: TGCAGTGCTAGGGACGGGGATCAGCCCCAGCATTTT. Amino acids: CSARDGDQPQHF.